Following are 30 T cell receptor beta chains from one sample sequenced in a study of PD-L1 blockade in urothelial cancer. Stated time point: peripheral blood 6 weeks after treatment start. Assay: immunoSEQ multiplex PCR; the TCRdb copy retains only in-frame clones and omits some. The sample lists tens of thousands of clones, approximately 89% occurring once. Source: PBMCs, taken around atezolizumab (anti-PD-L1) treatment. All receptors come from a woman in her fifties or sixties with urothelial cancer.

The chain uses TRBV5-1 and TRBJ1-2, with TRBD1 identical over 9 bases. This CDR3 has 15 amino acids. V lost 2 bases and J lost 6; bases outside the gene matches: 8. Germline V gene data show CDR1 as SGHRS and CDR2 as YFSETQ. Here the CDR3 DNA reads TGCGCCAGCAGCTTCAACTTCGGGACAGGGAATGGCTACACCTTC. Translating it yields CASSFNFGTGNGYTF.

The chain combines TRBV6-5 with TRBJ2-5; TRBD1 agrees at 8 bases. In germline, CDR1 is MNHEY, CDR2 SVGAGI. V lost 6 bases and J lost 3; bases outside the gene matches: 3. The CDR3 is 13 amino acids. In nucleotides, the CDR3 is TGTGCCAGCAGCGAGGACAGGGAAGAGACCCAGTACTTC. Its protein is CASSEDREETQYF.

The chain links TRBV7-2 to TRBJ2-5; tentative D call: TRBD2 (6 bases). V was cut by 2 bases and J by 5 bases, with 18 bases left in between. Germline assignment: CDR1 SGHTA and CDR2 FQGNSA. CDR3 length equals 16 residues. The CDR3: CASSLLGTLRQETQYF. CDR3 DNA: TGTGCCAGCAGCTTACTGGGGACTCTCCGCCAGGAGACCCAGTACTTC.

V usage is TRBV4-3 and J usage is TRBJ2-7, with 15 bases that match TRBD2. The CDR3 has 18 residues. Germline CDR1 is LGHNA and CDR2 is YSLEER. V lost 1 base, J lost 2 bases, and 6 bases stayed unmatched. In DNA, the CDR3 is TGCGCCAGCAGCCAAGCTGGTCGGACTAGCGGGAGGGCCTACGAGCAGTACTTC. Residues: CASSQAGRTSGRAYEQYF.

About this clone: Other DNA sequences in the same sample also yield this CDR3. The rearrangement uses TRBV5-1 and TRBJ2-5; D uncertain. CDR1 is SGHRS, CDR2 YFSETQ, per germline. This CDR3 spans 12 amino acids. Trimming left V 4 bases short and J 5 bases short, with 9 bases between. The CDR3 is CASSLIRETQYF. CDR3 bases: TGCGCCAGCAGCCTAATACGGGAGACCCAGTACTTC.

This clone was seen only a few times. The chain couples TRBV7-3 to TRBJ2-2, with TRBD2 identical over 10 bases. The CDR3 loop spans 16 amino acids. V gave up 5 bases and J gave up 0 bases; unmatched junction bases: 3. The V gene's germline CDR1 is SGHTA and CDR2 FQGTGA. The CDR3: CASSLAGAPNTGELFF. The CDR3 region has the DNA TGTGCCAGCAGCCTAGCGGGGGCACCGAACACCGGGGAGCTGTTTTTT.

V usage is TRBV5-4 and J usage is TRBJ2-2, with a tentative D call TRBD1 (6 bases). The CDR3 loop spans 18 amino acids. CDR1 SGHNT and CDR2 YYREEE come from the germline V gene (reference sequence). Deletions cut 2 bases from V and 4 bases from J, with 21 bases between. CDR3 in amino acids: CASSFAWGQARSTGELFF. As DNA, the CDR3 is TGTGCCAGCAGCTTCGCTTGGGGGCAGGCAAGAAGCACCGGGGAGCTGTTTTTT. Supplemented by reference TRBV5-4 and TRBJ2-2, the full variable domain reads ETGVTQSPTHLIKTRGQQVTLRCSSQSGHNTVSWYQQALGQGPQFIFQYYREEENGRGNFPPRFSGLQFPNYSSELNVNALELDDSALYLCASSFAWGQARSTGELFFGEGSRLTVL.

The chain uses TRBV5-1 and TRBJ2-7; TRBD2 aligns across 13 bases. J was trimmed by 7 bases and V by 0 bases; bases with no gene match: 7. In germline, CDR1 is SGHRS, CDR2 YFSETQ. This CDR3 comprises 16 residues. The CDR3 spells CASSLELAGGPGEQYF. The CDR3 DNA follows: TGCGCCAGCAGCTTGGAACTAGCGGGAGGGCCAGGGGAGCAGTACTTC.

The chain uses TRBV14 and TRBJ2-7, with D perhaps TRBD1 (5 bases). Germline loops: CDR1 SGHDN, CDR2 FVKESK. Deletions cut 0 bases from V and 2 bases from J, with 11 bases between. This CDR3 region has 15 residues. The DNA for the CDR3 is TGTGCCAGCAGCCAAGACTGGGGCTCCCCCTACGAGCAGTACTTC. Its translation: CASSQDWGSPYEQYF.

V usage is TRBV11-3 and J usage is TRBJ2-7; 7 bases are shared with TRBD1. V was clipped by 3 bases and J by 0 bases; unmatched bases: 2. The CDR3 extends over 14 amino acids. CDR1 is SGHNT, CDR2 YENEEA, per germline. The CDR3 DNA reads as TGTGCCAGCAGCTTCCGGGACAGCTCCTACGAGCAGTACTTC. Translation gives CASSFRDSSYEQYF.

This chain connects TRBV7-2 to TRBJ2-3, with D perhaps TRBD2 (6 bases). CDR1 is SGHTA and CDR2 is FQGNSA in the germline V gene. The CDR3 covers 14 residues. V shed 5 bases and J shed 2 bases, with 11 bases lying between them. The CDR3 sequence: CASSLGTYTDTQYF. CDR3 nucleotide sequence: TGTGCCAGCAGCCTCGGGACTTACACAGATACGCAGTATTTT.

This clone was recorded a few times. V is TRBV4-2 and J is TRBJ2-1, with 10 bases matching TRBD2. Per the germline V gene, CDR1 is LGHNA and CDR2 is YNFKEQ. The trim removed 4 bases at V and 4 bases at J, leaving 4 bases unmatched. The CDR3 has 15 amino acids. Here the CDR3 reads CASSLGLADYNEQFF. In DNA form, the CDR3 reads TGTGCCAGCAGCCTTGGACTAGCGGATTACAATGAGCAGTTCTTC.

The genes are TRBV18 and TRBJ1-1; unclear D gene. V lost 0 bases and J lost 1, with 3 bases in between. Germline CDR1 is KGHSH and CDR2 is LQKENI. This CDR3 has 13 amino acids. The CDR3 reads CASSPPQNTEAFF. CDR3 DNA: TGTGCCAGCTCACCACCCCAGAACACTGAAGCTTTCTTT.

V and J are TRBV11-2 and TRBJ2-7; possible D gene TRBD2, 6 bases. V dropped 1 base and J dropped 3 bases, with 10 bases sitting between them. Looked up from germline, CDR1 is SGHAT and CDR2 is FQNNGV. There are 14 residues in the CDR3. The CDR3 coding sequence is TGTGCCAGCAGCTTAGCGGGAGCGGGCTACGAGCAGTACTTC. It yields the protein CASSLAGAGYEQYF.

V and J are TRBV4-3 and TRBJ2-1, with D tentatively TRBD2 (5 bases). The CDR3 length is 18 residues. Per germline, CDR1 LGHNA and CDR2 YSLEER. Trimming removed 0 bases from V and 4 bases from J, with 19 bases in between. CDR3 sequence: CASSQEIAGLGLYNEQFF. Here the CDR3 DNA reads TGCGCCAGCAGCCAAGAAATCGCCGGACTGGGATTGTACAATGAGCAGTTCTTC.

By share of the sample, this clone is medium-sized. The chain has TRBV7-2 and TRBJ2-7, with no clear D. The length of the CDR3 is 13 residues. Trimming took 2 bases from V and 0 from J, leaving 5 bases between them. The germline gives CDR1 SGHTA, CDR2 FQGNSA. CDR3 sequence: CASSLISSYEQYF. CDR3 DNA: TGTGCCAGCAGCTTAATCAGCTCCTACGAGCAGTACTTC.

The chain couples TRBV18 to TRBJ2-1; perhaps TRBD1 as D (6 bases). CDR1 and CDR2 from the germline V gene are KGHSH and LQKENI. V was pared by 4 bases and J by 0 bases, with 10 bases between. The CDR3 runs to 15 residues. CDR3 bases: TGTGCCAGCTCACGGGACACGAACTCCTACAATGAGCAGTTCTTC. It yields the protein CASSRDTNSYNEQFF.

This chain links TRBV29-1 with TRBJ2-7, with D possibly being TRBD1 (5 bases). Trimming took off 7 bases at V and 0 bases at J, with 13 bases between the two ends. Per germline, CDR1 SQVTM and CDR2 ANQGSEA. CDR3 length: 13 amino acids. The CDR3 loop reads CSALAGFSYEQYF. The CDR3 DNA reads TGCAGCGCCCTCGCAGGGTTCTCCTACGAGCAGTACTTC.

This chain connects TRBV6-4 to TRBJ2-2, with no clear D. This CDR3 has 12 amino acids. The germline gives CDR1 MRHNA, CDR2 SNTAGT. Trimming left V 6 bases short and J 4 bases short, with 6 bases between. The CDR3 DNA follows: TGTGCCAGCAGCCTCCCCACCGGGGAGCTGTTTTTT. Amino acid sequence: CASSLPTGELFF.

This clone was seen just once. The chain combines TRBV19 with TRBJ1-1; 7 bases agree with TRBD1. Germline V gene lookup returns CDR1 LNHDA and CDR2 SQIVND (reference sequence). Losses at the gene ends were 3 bases for V and 1 base for J; bases not matched to a gene: 5. This CDR3 is built from 15 residues. The DNA for the CDR3 is TGTGCCAGTAGTATCACCCGGACAGGGAACACTGAAGCTTTCTTT. As protein: CASSITRTGNTEAFF.

This chain uses TRBV5-6 with TRBJ2-7; 11 bases are a match to TRBD1. Losses at the gene ends were 5 bases for V and 3 bases for J; bases not matched to a gene: 7. This CDR3 is built from 15 residues. The germline CDR1 and CDR2 sequences are SGHDT and YYEEEE. The DNA for the CDR3 is TGTGCCAGCAGTCTGGACAGGGGGCCTTTCTACGAGCAGTACTTC. Protein product: CASSLDRGPFYEQYF.

The gene calls are TRBV25-1 and TRBJ1-1; 9 bases map to TRBD1. CDR1 MGHDK and CDR2 SYGVNS come from the germline V gene. The CDR3 covers 15 residues. Unmatched junction bases numbered 12, after V lost 5 bases and J lost 8 bases. The CDR3 DNA sequence: TGTGCCAGCAGTCCAACTCTGGGACAGGGTCGGGAAGCTTTCTTT. Encoded protein: CASSPTLGQGREAFF.

This chain links TRBV4-3 with TRBJ2-3; 10 bases align to TRBD1. CDR3 length equals 15 residues. V was pared by 5 bases and J by 6 bases, with 8 bases of the junction left unmatched. From germline, CDR1 is LGHNA and CDR2 YSLEER. This CDR3 reads CASSSGTGVPDTQYF. The CDR3 DNA sequence: TGCGCCAGCAGCTCCGGGACAGGGGTCCCCGATACGCAGTATTTT.

Turning to this clone: A read error may account for a junction end that differs from germline. The chain recombines TRBV18 with TRBJ1-1; TRBD1 agrees at 7 bases. Germline CDR1 reads KGHSH; CDR2 reads LQKENI. This CDR3 is 16 amino acids long. The CDR3 nucleotides are TGTGCCAGCTCACAAAACACAGGGGCCGTGAACATTGAAGCTTTCTTT. Its translation is CASSQNTGAVNIEAFF.

CDR3 protein: CASSLGLAGVNIQYF. The CDR3 DNA sequence: TGTGCCAGCAGCTTGGGACTAGCGGGAGTGAACATTCAGTACTTC. The chain is built from TRBV5-4 and TRBJ2-4, with TRBD2 matching over 12 bases. J lost 7 bases, V lost 0 bases, and 2 bases had no gene match. The CDR3 is made up of 15 amino acids. Germline CDR1 and CDR2: SGHNT and YYREEE (reference sequence). The full variable domain, rest sourced from reference TRBV5-4 and TRBJ2-4, is ETGVTQSPTHLIKTRGQQVTLRCSSQSGHNTVSWYQQALGQGPQFIFQYYREEENGRGNFPPRFSGLQFPNYSSELNVNALELDDSALYLCASSLGLAGVNIQYFGAGTRLSVL.

The CDR3 loop is CASSGDLNTEAFF. The DNA for the CDR3 is TGTGCCAGCAGTGGGGACTTGAACACTGAAGCTTTCTTT. The V and J genes are TRBV2 and TRBJ1-1; D perhaps matches TRBD1 (5 bases). V was cut by 4 bases and J by 0 bases, with 6 bases left in between. This CDR3 has 13 amino acids. The V gene's germline CDR1 is SNHLY and CDR2 FYNNEI.

The chain recombines TRBV10-2 with TRBJ2-1; 10 bases agree with TRBD2. With 0 bases clipped from V and 4 bases from J, the junction kept 0 bases outside the gene matches. The CDR3 contains 15 residues. CDR1 is WSHSY and CDR2 is SAAADI in the germline V gene. The CDR3 nucleotides read TGCGCCAGCAGTGAGTCTAGCGGGAGGTACAATGAGCAGTTCTTC. This encodes CASSESSGRYNEQFF.

This chain joins TRBV7-9 and TRBJ2-7; D is unclear. Trimming removed 5 bases from V and 4 bases from J, with 9 bases in between. This CDR3 contains 12 residues. Germline V CDR1 and CDR2: SEHNR, FQNEAQ (reference sequence). CDR3 region: CASSPRSYEQYF. In DNA form, the CDR3 reads TGTGCCAGCAGCCCCCGGTCTTACGAGCAGTACTTC.

The V and J genes are TRBV4-3 and TRBJ2-1; 8 bases match TRBD1. The CDR3 loop spans 16 amino acids. Looked up from germline, CDR1 is LGHNA and CDR2 is YSLEER. The V gene end was trimmed by 4 bases and the J gene end by 1 base; junction bases not matched to a gene: 6. The CDR3 DNA follows: TGCGCCAGCAGCCCCGGGAACAGGGGGTCCTACAATGAGCAGTTCTTC. It specifies CASSPGNRGSYNEQFF.

This clone was seen only a few times. The chain recombines TRBV11-2 with TRBJ2-7; a possible D gene is TRBD2 (5 bases). Germline V gives CDR1 SGHAT, CDR2 FQNNGV. CDR3 size: 15 residues. V lost 0 bases, J lost 2 bases, and 11 bases lay in between. This CDR3 is CASSLDSGSTYEQYF. CDR3 DNA sequence: TGTGCCAGCAGCTTAGACAGCGGATCTACCTACGAGCAGTACTTC.